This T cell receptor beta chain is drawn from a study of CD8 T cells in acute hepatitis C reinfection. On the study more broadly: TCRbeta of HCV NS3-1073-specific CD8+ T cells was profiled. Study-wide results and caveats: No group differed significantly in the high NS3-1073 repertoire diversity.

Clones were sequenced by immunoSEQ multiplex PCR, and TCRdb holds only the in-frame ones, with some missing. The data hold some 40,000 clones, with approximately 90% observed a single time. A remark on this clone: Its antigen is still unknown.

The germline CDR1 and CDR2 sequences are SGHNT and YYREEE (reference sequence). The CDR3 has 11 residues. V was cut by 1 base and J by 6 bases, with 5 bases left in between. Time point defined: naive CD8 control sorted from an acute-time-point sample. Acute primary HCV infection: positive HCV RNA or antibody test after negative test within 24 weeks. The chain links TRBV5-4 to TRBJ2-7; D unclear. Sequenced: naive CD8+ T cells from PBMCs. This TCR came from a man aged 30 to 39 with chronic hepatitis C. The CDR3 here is CASSLTGEQYF. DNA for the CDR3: TGTGCCAGCAGCTTGACGGGCGAGCAGTACTTC.